This T cell receptor (beta chain) was captured in a study of cytomegalovirus exposure and HLA in healthy donors. Study context: Of all 400 or so donors who were genotyped, roughly 85% belonged to the Caucasian-associated ancestry cluster.

PCR primers comprised 60 Vbeta and 13 Jbeta primers. TCRdb's table, derived via immunoSEQ multiplex PCR, lists solely in-frame clones and lacks some. Of around 130,000 clones in the sample, around 85% are singletons; the top ten hold under 2%. On this clone: Its antigen remains unknown.

Germline V gene lookup returns CDR1 GTSNPN and CDR2 SVGIG (reference sequence). This CDR3 has 16 residues. V was shortened by 0 bases and J by 0 bases, with 9 bases between the two germline ends. Broader study findings: Researchers left out some V segments, among them TRBV6-2 and TRBV6-3, as indistinguishable. The study reported that TCR beta sequences accurately predicted HLA-A and HLA-B alleles in most subjects.

The chain recombines TRBV30 with TRBJ2-6; D remains unclear. The sample was PBMCs. The sequence was collected from a boy aged 5-17 years in good health and CMV-seronegative. The CDR3 is CAWSVQQHSGANVLTF. The CDR3, as DNA: TGTGCCTGGAGTGTACAACAGCACTCTGGGGCCAACGTCCTGACTTTC. The full variable domain, with the rest looked up from reference TRBV30 and TRBJ2-6, is SQTIHQWPATLVQPVGSPLSLECTVEGTSNPNLYWYRQAAGRGLQLLFYSVGIGQISSEVPQNLSASRPQDRQFILSSKKLLLSDSGFYLCAWSVQQHSGANVLTFGAGSRLTVL.